This TCR beta chain originates from a study of regulatory T cells in long-lasting Graves disease. Study-wide points: TRBV28, TRBJ1-2 and TRBJ2-5 emerged as the favored segments in persistent disease.

In building TCR beta libraries, iRepertoire HTBI primers were used together with Arm-PCR of CDR3 regions. TCRdb re-called the multiplex PCR reads with MiXCR, one entry per CDR3 protein. The sample has 420,000 or so distinct CDR3 sequences, about a sixth seen once; the top ten hold about 25%. Time point defined: newly diagnosed GD, antithyroid drugs for less than 3 months. PBMC RNA was the source of the TCR library. American Thyroid Association guidelines were used to diagnose Graves' disease. Losses at the gene ends were 5 bases for V and 1 base for J; bases not matched to a gene: 5. Germline V gives CDR1 SNHLY, CDR2 FYNNEI. CDR3 length equals 14 residues. This clonotype was recorded at least ten times. Antigen unknown. The data were also submitted as part of a second study, on T cells in Graves' hyperthyroidism and ophthalmopathy. That source notes: These patients, aged 18 to 65, had recently diagnosed hyperthyroidism lasting under 2 months.

The receptor was derived from a woman aged 18-29 years with Graves disease. The chain employs TRBV2 and TRBJ2-7; 7 positions match TRBD2. The sample was peripheral blood mononuclear cells (PBMCs), taken at new diagnosis, from a patient treated with antithyroid drugs. The CDR3 protein is CASSLAGVSYEQYF. The CDR3, as DNA: TGTGCCAGCAGTCTGGCGGGAGTTTCCTACGAGCAGTACTTC.